This T cell receptor (beta chain) was recovered during a study of blood T cell repertoires in COVID-19. With 2 bases removed from V and 4 bases from J, the gap between germline ends came to 15 bases. The CDR3 loop spans 15 amino acids. From germline, CDR1 is MNHEY and CDR2 SVGAGI. Here immunoSEQ multiplex PCR was the method, and the copy in TCRdb shows in-frame clones only, minus some. The repertoire consists of 180,000 or so clones, with approximately 82% occurring once and the leading ten covering 6.9%. Sample: peripheral blood. The rearrangement links TRBV6-5 to TRBJ2-7, with TRBD2 as a possible D gene (7 bases). This TCR came from a human donor with acute or convalescent COVID-19. The donor label of this sample is uncertain. This CDR3 is CASSYRAGGRYEQYF. DNA of the CDR3: TGTGCCAGCAGTTACCGGGCCGGGGGGCGATACGAGCAGTACTTC.